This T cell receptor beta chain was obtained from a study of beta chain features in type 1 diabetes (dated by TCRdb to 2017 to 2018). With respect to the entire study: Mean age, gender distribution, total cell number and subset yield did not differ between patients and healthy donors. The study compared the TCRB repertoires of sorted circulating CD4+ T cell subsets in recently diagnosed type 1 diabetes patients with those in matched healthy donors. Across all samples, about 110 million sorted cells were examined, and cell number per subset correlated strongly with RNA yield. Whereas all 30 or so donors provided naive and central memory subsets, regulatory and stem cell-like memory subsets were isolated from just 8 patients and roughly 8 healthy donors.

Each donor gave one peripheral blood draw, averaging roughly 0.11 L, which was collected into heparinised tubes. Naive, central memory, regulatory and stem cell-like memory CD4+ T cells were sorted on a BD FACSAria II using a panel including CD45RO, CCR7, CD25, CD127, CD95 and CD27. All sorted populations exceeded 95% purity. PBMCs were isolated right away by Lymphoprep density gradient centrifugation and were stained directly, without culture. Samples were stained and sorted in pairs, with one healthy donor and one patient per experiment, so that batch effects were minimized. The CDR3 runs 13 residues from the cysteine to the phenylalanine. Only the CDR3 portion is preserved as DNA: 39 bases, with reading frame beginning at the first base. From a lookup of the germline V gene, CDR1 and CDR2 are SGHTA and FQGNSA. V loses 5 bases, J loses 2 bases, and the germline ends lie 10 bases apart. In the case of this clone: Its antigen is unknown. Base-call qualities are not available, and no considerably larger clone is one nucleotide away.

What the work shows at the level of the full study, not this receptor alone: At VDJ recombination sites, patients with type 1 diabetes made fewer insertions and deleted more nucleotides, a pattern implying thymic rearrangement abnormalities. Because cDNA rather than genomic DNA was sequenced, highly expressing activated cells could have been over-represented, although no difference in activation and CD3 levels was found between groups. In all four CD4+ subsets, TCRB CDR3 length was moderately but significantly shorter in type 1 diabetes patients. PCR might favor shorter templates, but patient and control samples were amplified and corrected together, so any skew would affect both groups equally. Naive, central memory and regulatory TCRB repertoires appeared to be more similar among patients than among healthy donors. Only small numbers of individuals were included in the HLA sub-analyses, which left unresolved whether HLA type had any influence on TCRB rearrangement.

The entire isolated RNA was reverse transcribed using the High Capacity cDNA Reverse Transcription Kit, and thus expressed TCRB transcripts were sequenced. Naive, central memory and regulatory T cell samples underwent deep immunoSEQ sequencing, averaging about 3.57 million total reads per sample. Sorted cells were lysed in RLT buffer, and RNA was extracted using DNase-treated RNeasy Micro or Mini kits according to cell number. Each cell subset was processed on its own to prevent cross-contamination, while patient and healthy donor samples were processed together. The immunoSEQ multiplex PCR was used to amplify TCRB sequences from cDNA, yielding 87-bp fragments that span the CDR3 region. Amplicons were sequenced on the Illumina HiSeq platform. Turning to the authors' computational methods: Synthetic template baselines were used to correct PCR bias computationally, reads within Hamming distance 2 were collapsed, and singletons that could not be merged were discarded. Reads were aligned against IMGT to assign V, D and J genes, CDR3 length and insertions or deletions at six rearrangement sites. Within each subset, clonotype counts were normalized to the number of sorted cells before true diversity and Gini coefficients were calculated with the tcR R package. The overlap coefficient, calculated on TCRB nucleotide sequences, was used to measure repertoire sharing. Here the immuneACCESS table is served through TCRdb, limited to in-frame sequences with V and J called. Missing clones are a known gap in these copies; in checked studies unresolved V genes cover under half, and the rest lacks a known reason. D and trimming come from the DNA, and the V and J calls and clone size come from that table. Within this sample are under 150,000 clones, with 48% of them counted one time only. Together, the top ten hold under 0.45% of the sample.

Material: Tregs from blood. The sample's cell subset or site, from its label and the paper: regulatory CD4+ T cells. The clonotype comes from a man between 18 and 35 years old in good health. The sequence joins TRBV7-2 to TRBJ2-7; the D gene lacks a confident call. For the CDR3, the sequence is CASSLFSAYEQYF. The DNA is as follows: TGTGCCAGCAGCCTGTTTTCCGCCTACGAGCAGTACTTC.